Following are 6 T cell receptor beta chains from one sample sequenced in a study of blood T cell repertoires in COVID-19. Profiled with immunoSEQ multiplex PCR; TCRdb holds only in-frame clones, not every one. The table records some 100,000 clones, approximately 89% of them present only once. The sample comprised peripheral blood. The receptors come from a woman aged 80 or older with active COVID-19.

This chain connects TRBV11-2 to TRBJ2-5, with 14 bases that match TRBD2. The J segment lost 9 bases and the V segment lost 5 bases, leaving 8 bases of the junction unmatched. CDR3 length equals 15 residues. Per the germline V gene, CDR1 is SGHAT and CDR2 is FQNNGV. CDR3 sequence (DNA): TGTGCCAGCAGCGCCGGGACTAGCGGGAGTGTCGCCCAGTACTTC. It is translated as CASSAGTSGSVAQYF.

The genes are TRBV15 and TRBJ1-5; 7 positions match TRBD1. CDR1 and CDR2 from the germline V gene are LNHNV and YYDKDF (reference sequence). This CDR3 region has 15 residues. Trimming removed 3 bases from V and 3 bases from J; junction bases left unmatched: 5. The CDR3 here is CATSRDDRDNQPQHF. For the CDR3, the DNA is TGTGCCACCAGCAGGGACGACAGGGACAATCAGCCCCAGCATTTT.

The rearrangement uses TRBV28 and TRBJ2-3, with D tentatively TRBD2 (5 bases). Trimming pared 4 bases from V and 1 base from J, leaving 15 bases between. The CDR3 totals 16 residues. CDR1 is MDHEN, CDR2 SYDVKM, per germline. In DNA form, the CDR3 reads TGTGCCAGCAGTTCAGAACTAGATACCCGCACAGATACGCAGTATTTT. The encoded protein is CASSSELDTRTDTQYF.

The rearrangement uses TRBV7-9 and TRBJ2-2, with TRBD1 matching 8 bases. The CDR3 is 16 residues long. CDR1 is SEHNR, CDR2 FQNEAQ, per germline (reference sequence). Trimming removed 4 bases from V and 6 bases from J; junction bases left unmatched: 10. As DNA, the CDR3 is TGTGCCAGCAGCTCCCCCGGGACAGGATCCGCCGGGGAGCTGTTTTTT. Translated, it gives CASSSPGTGSAGELFF.

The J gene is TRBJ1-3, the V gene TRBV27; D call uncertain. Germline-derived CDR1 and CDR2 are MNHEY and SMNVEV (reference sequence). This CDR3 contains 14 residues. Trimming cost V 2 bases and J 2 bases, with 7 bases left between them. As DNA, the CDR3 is TGTGCCAGCAGTTTAGGGAGCCCTGGAAACACCATATATTTT. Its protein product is CASSLGSPGNTIYF.

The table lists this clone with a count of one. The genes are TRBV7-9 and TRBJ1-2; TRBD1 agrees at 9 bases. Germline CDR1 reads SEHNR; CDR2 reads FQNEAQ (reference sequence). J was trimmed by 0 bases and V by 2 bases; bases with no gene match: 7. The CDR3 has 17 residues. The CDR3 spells CASSLRGGQGANYGYTF. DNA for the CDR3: TGTGCCAGCAGCTTAAGGGGGGGACAGGGAGCTAACTATGGCTACACCTTC.